The rows below give T cell receptor beta chains drawn from one sample of a study of blood T cell repertoires in COVID-19. TCRdb keeps only in-frame clones here, not all; method: immunoSEQ multiplex PCR. The sample holds under 450,000 clones; about 80% are singletons and the top ten take around 1.1%. The source material was peripheral blood. Receptors were obtained from a human donor with acute or convalescent COVID-19. The donor label of this sample is uncertain. The CDR3 runs from the conserved cysteine through the conserved F or W. The D gene is left open where the match is weak. The size entry is marked missing in some rows and otherwise reads once, few, many or a size class.

J gene	D gene	V gene	clone size	CDR3 DNA	CDR3 protein
TRBJ1-5	NA	TRBV6-6	NA	TGTGCCAGCAGTCTCACTCCGGGTAATCAGCCCCAGCATTTT	CASSLTPGNQPQHF
TRBJ1-1	NA	TRBV18	NA	TGTGCCAGCTCACCCGACAGAAAGAACACTGAAGCTTTCTTT	CASSPDRKNTEAFF
TRBJ1-1	NA	TRBV5-1	NA	TGCGCCAGCAGCTTGGTTGGGGCACAGGGGAACACTGAAGCTTTCTTT	CASSLVGAQGNTEAFF
TRBJ1-2	TRBD1	TRBV5-4	NA	TGTGCCAGCAGCGGACGGGACAGGGGGGACTATGGCTACACCTTC	CASSGRDRGDYGYTF
TRBJ1-2	TRBD1	TRBV24-1	NA	TGTGCCACCAGTGACCAGCTCGACAGGGGGGGCTACACCTTC	CATSDQLDRGGYTF
TRBJ2-7	TRBD2	TRBV5-5	NA	TGTGCCAGCAGATTCGGGACTACGGTTAGTTACGAGCAGTACTTC	CASRFGTTVSYEQYF
TRBJ2-5	TRBD2	TRBV20-1	NA	TGCAGTGCTAGTTGGGGCGGGGGGAGGACTAGCGTAGTCACAGGGACCCAGTACTTC	CSASWGGGRTSVVTGTQYF
TRBJ2-6	TRBD2	TRBV6-5	once	TGTGCCAGCAGTTTGGGGGGGGCTGGGGCCAACGTCCTGACTTTC	CASSLGGAGANVLTF
TRBJ1-2	NA	TRBV28	NA	TGTGCCAGCAGTTCCGTGAGAGCTAACTATGGCTACACCTTC	CASSSVRANYGYTF
TRBJ2-3	TRBD2	TRBV2	NA	TGTGCCAGCAGTCGGCAGCGGGGGAGTAAGTATTTT	CASSRQRGSKYF
TRBJ1-2	NA	TRBV4-1	NA	TGCGCCAGCAGCCAAGGCCGGGGAGGCCGTGGCTACACCTTC	CASSQGRGGRGYTF
TRBJ2-4	NA	TRBV19	NA	TGTGCCAGTAGTACCGACCGGGGCATTCAGTACTTC	CASSTDRGIQYF
TRBJ1-6	NA	TRBV28	NA	TGTGCCAGCAAACTGACAGTGAGCTCCTATAATTCACCCCTCCACTTT	CASKLTVSSYNSPLHF
TRBJ1-6	TRBD1	TRBV28	NA	TGTGCCAGCAGTTTATACCTCGGGACAGCCGATAATTCACCCCTCCACTTT	CASSLYLGTADNSPLHF
TRBJ1-1	NA	TRBV19	NA	TGTGCCAGTAGTATTCACAGCCTCCATGGTGCTGAAGCTTTCTTT	CASSIHSLHGAEAFF
TRBJ1-4	NA	TRBV20-1	NA	TGCAGTGCTAGTGGCCAGCCGGAGGAAAAACTGTTTTTT	CSASGQPEEKLFF
TRBJ2-3	TRBD1	TRBV19	once	TGTGCCAGTAGCATACAGGGGGGCACAGATACGCAGTATTTT	CASSIQGGTDTQYF
TRBJ1-1	NA	TRBV5-1	NA	TGCGCCAGCAGCTTGGGTGGGCAGAACACTGAAGCTTTCTTT	CASSLGGQNTEAFF
TRBJ2-2	TRBD2	TRBV7-9	once	TGTGCCAGCAGCGCCTTTCCTAGCGGGGCGAACACCGGGGAGCTGTTTTTT	CASSAFPSGANTGELFF
TRBJ1-3	TRBD1	TRBV11-2	NA	TGTGCCAGCAGCAAGGGCCAAAGCCTCGGACAGGGTAGCATATATTTT	CASSKGQSLGQGSIYF
TRBJ1-5	NA	TRBV12-3/TRBV12-4	NA	TGTGCCAGCAGTTATACGGTCAATCAGCCCCAGCATTTT	CASSYTVNQPQHF
TRBJ1-2	TRBD1	TRBV3-1/TRBV3-2	NA	TGTGCCAGCACTATCGCACCCGGGACAGGGGGTAGTGGCTACACCTTC	CASTIAPGTGGSGYTF
TRBJ1-2	TRBD1	TRBV5-6	NA	TGTGCCAGCAGCTTGTTTGGGGGATGGGGACAGATCTATGGCTACACCTTC	CASSLFGGWGQIYGYTF
TRBJ2-1	NA	TRBV18	NA	TGTGCCAGCTCACCCGGAAGGGGTCGCGATGAGCAGTTCTTC	CASSPGRGRDEQFF
TRBJ1-2	TRBD1	TRBV5-1	NA	TGCGCCAGCAGCCCACAGGGGGATGGCTACACCTTC	CASSPQGDGYTF
TRBJ2-1	NA	TRBV2	NA	TGTGCCAGCAAAGAAGCACTCCCATCCTACAATGAGCAGTTCTTC	CASKEALPSYNEQFF
TRBJ2-2	TRBD2	TRBV27	NA	TGTGCCAGCAGTTTAGGAGGGACTAGGAGCACCGGGGAGCTGTTTTTT	CASSLGGTRSTGELFF
TRBJ2-1	NA	TRBV11-2	NA	TGTGCCAGCAGCGCTTGGACGGGGAACAATGAGCAGTTCTTC	CASSAWTGNNEQFF
TRBJ1-4	NA	TRBV27	NA	TGTGCCAGCACCCAGCGGGTCAATGAAAAACTGTTTTTT	CASTQRVNEKLFF
TRBJ2-1	NA	TRBV5-1	NA	TGCGCCAGCAGCGACGGCGGGGCTCGAGGTGAGCAGTTCTTC	CASSDGGARGEQFF
TRBJ2-1	NA	TRBV6-4	NA	TGTGCCAGCATCAAGGGACTGTACAATGAGCAGTTCTTC	CASIKGLYNEQFF
TRBJ1-2	TRBD1	TRBV2	few	TGTGCCAGCAGTGAAAGTTTGGGACAGGGAACGGTCTATGGCTACACCTTC	CASSESLGQGTVYGYTF
TRBJ2-3	TRBD2	TRBV3-1/TRBV3-2	NA	TGTGCCAGCAGCCAACGGGTTAGCGGGGGAGGGGATACGCAGTATTTT	CASSQRVSGGGDTQYF
TRBJ1-2	TRBD1	TRBV18	NA	TGTGCCAGCTCAGAACTTGACAGGGATTATGGCTACACCTTC	CASSELDRDYGYTF
TRBJ2-1	TRBD2	TRBV9	NA	TGTGCCAGCAGCGGGGCCGGGACTAGCGGGCGAAATGAGCAGTTCTTC	CASSGAGTSGRNEQFF
TRBJ2-7	NA	TRBV27	NA	TGTGCCAGCAGTTTAGCGGGGACAGTAATCTACGAGCAGTACTTC	CASSLAGTVIYEQYF
TRBJ1-6	TRBD1	TRBV18	NA	TGTGCCAGCTCACCCGGACAGGATTCACCCCTCCACTTT	CASSPGQDSPLHF
TRBJ2-1	NA	TRBV19	many	TGTGCCACCTCCAGGGGCGGATCATCCTACAATGAGCAGTTCTTC	CATSRGGSSYNEQFF
TRBJ1-1	NA	TRBV15	NA	TGTGCCACCAGCAGAGATTGGGACACCTCGAACACTGAAGCTTTCTTT	CATSRDWDTSNTEAFF
TRBJ2-3	NA	TRBV3-1/TRBV3-2	NA	TGTGCCAGCAGCCAAGATGGCGTGGTAGACTTGCAGTATTTT	CASSQDGVVDLQYF
TRBJ1-4	NA	TRBV28	NA	TGTGCCAGCAGTCTAGGAGCTGGACAGATCCAAACTAATGAAAAACTGTTTTTT	CASSLGAGQIQTNEKLFF
TRBJ2-5	NA	TRBV5-4	NA	TGTGCCAGCACCATAGCCCGGGGGCAAGAGACCCAGTACTTC	CASTIARGQETQYF
TRBJ1-2	TRBD1	TRBV5-1	NA	TGCGCCAGCAGCTTGGATGGACAGGGGGGTTTAGGAAGCTACACCTTC	CASSLDGQGGLGSYTF